This T cell receptor (beta chain) emerged from a study of shared clonotypes between healthy human individuals (dated by TCRdb to the early 2020s). Concerning the study at large: A few men and a couple of women, aged 18 to 49 years, made up the cohort. For each donor, CD4 naive and CD4 memory were each given three plates, CD8 naive was given two plates, and CD8 memory was given one plate. The study deeply sequenced blood TCR repertoires of five healthy adults to estimate repertoire size and the extent of clonotype sharing between individuals. To increase sequencing depth and limit assay-specific biases, TCR repertoire library preparation and sequencing were carried out by different laboratories using diverse techniques. Between about 0.8 and 9 billion PBMCs per donor were obtained by leukapheresis. The paper's findings and limits, for the study overall: Naive subsets generally had larger estimated clonotype richness than memory subsets did. Pairwise subsampling led to the expectation that sequencing depth would affect the degree of clonotype sharing among donors. Sharing across four donors was observed for around 5% of naive CD4, under 4% of naive CD8, 2.3% of memory CD4, and less than 0.45% of memory CD8 clonotypes. Only blood was sampled, and tissue TCR repertoires likely differ from those in blood. Compared with non-shared clonotypes, clonotypes shared by all four sorted-subset donors had higher generation probabilities. The genetic and exposure-history diversity represented was limited by the small number of donors. Rarefaction of sorted-subset datasets indicated incomplete sequencing despite the large sequencing depth.

The donors were healthy, HIV-negative adults with no recently reported acute infections or vaccinations. Every donor was a Caucasian adult residing in Nashville, Tennessee, USA. CD4+ T cells were enriched through magnetic negative selection, after which naive cells were positively selected on CD45RA and the remaining negative fraction served as the memory subset. After blood collection by leukapheresis, PBMCs were isolated using Ficoll-Histopaque density gradient centrifugation and then cryopreserved in the vapor phase of liquid nitrogen. Analytical flow cytometry was used to check the purity and quantity of every magnetically sorted T cell population. Each sorted fraction had its genomic DNA isolated and then quantified by UV absorbance on a Nanodrop 2000c. Using the deep immunoSEQ assay, TCR CDR3 regions were amplified from genomic DNA by multiplex PCR. Extracted genomic DNA from each cell subset was distributed evenly across all wells of several immunoSEQ 96-well plates, and each plate was treated as a replicate. For sorted subsets, approximately 210 ng of genomic DNA, equivalent to 25,000 to 35,000 T cell genomes, went into each replicate PCR. Purified libraries were quantified with a Qubit 3.0 fluorometer, sized on a Bioanalyzer 2100, and re-quantified with the KAPA Library Quantification kit. Every immunoSEQ 96-well plate was sequenced on a dedicated single-read 150-cycle Illumina NextSeq 550 flow cell. The paper's processing steps were these. Because the immunoSEQ output included only junctional sequences and no quality scores, the filtering could not be the same as the filtering used for full-length reads. To assign V/J genes and CDR3, sequences were annotated against IMGT germline references using PyIR, a Python wrapper for IgBLAST v1.9. Reads were filtered out if the reads had weak V/J assignments (E-value above 1e-6), no CDR3, stop codons, out-of-frame junctions, or ambiguous translated residues. V3J clonotypes were defined by identical inferred V gene, J gene, and CDR3 amino acid sequence. Percentage overlap between repertoires was calculated by dividing the number of shared unique clonotypes by the size of the smaller repertoire. Repertoire richness was assessed with RTK rarefaction, the Chao1 estimator, and Recon v2.1 estimates of unobserved clonotypes. Generation probabilities for all TCRbeta clonotypes obtained by the gDNA method from a few donors were computed using OLGA. TCRdb took this table from immuneACCESS and kept in-frame rearrangements with V and J called. Such tables lack part of the clones; where checked against another copy, unresolved V genes explain under half of the gap, and the rest is unexplained. That table furnishes V, J and clone size, whereas the DNA furnished D and trimming. The sample contains under 1,100,000 clones, about three quarters of them found a single time. The biggest ten clones account for 1.4% of the sample.

V ends up 4 bases short and J 6 bases short, with an unmatched junction base count of 6. As encoded in the germline V gene, CDR1 is SQVTM while CDR2 is ANQGSEA. The CDR3 covers 12 residues, taking in both the cysteine and the phenylalanine. Of all the DNA, just the CDR3 is kept, 36 bases in frame from base 1. With respect to this clone: There is no known antigen for this receptor. There are no base qualities to consult, and no much larger clone falls within one base. In the same sample, other DNA sequences code for this CDR3.

The sequence is built from TRBV29-1 and TRBJ2-7, with 7 junctional bases fitting TRBD2. The sample taken for sequencing was memory CD4+ T cells sorted from blood. What this sample's cell subset or site label stands for: CD45RA-negative fraction. The origin of this receptor is a man aged 18 to 35 in good health. The CDR3 sequence is CSVGQGGGEQYF. The nucleotide sequence is TGCAGCGTTGGCCAGGGCGGGGGCGAGCAGTACTTC.